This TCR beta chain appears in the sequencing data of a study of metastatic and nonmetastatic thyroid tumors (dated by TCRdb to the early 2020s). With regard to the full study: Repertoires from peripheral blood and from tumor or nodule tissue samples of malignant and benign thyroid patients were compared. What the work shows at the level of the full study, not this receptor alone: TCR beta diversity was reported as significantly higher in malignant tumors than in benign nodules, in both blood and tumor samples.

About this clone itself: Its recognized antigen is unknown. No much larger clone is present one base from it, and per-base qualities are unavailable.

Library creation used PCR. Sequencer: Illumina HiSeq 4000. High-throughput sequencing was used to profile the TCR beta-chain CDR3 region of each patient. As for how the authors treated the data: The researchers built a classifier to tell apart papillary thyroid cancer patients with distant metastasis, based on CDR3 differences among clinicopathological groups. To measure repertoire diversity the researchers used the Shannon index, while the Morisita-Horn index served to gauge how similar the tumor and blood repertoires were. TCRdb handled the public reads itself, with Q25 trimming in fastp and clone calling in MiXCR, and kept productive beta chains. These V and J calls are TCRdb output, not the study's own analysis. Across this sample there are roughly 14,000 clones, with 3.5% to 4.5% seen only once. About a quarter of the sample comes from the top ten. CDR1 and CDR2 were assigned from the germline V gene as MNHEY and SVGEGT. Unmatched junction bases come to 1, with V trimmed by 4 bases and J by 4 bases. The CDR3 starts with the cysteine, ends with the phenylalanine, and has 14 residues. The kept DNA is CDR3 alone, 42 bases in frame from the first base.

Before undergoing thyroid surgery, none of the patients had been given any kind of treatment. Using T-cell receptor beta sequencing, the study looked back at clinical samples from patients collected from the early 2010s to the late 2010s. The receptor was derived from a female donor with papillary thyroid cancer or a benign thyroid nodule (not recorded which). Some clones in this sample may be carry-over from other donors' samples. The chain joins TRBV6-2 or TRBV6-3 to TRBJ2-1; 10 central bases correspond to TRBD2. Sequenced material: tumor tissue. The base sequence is TGTGCCAGCAGTTTTAGCGGGGGGTACAATGAGCAGTTCTTC. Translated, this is CASSFSGGYNEQFF.